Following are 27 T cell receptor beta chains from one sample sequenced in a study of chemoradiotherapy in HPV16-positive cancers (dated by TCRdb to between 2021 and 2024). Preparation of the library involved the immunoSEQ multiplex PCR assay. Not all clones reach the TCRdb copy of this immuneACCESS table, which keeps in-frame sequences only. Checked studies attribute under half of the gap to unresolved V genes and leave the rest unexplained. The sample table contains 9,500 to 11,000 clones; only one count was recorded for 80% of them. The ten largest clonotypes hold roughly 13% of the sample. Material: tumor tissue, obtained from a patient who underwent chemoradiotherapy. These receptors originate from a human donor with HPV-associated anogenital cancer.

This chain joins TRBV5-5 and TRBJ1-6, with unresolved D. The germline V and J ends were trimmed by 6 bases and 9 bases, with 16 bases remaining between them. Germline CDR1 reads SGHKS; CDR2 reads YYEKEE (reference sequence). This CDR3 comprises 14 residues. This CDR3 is CASKLQMTGSPLHF. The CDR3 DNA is TGTGCCAGCAAGCTTCAAATGACTGGTTCACCCCTCCACTTT.

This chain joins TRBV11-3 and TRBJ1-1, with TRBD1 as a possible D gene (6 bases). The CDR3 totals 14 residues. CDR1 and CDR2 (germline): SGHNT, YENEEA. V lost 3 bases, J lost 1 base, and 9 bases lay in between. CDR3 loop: CASSFGGPNTEAFF. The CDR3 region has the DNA TGTGCCAGCAGCTTTGGGGGCCCGAACACTGAAGCTTTCTTT.

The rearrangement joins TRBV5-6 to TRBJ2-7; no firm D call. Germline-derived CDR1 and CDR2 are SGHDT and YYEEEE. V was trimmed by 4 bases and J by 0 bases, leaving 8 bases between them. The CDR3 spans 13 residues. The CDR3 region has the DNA TGTGCCAGCAGCGGGATCGACTCCTACGAGCAGTACTTC. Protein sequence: CASSGIDSYEQYF.

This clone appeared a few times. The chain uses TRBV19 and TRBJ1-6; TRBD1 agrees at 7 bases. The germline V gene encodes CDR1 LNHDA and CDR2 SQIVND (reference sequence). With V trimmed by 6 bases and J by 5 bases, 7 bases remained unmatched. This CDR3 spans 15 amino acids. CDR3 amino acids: CASRPGTVDNSPLHF. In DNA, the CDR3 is TGTGCCAGTAGGCCCGGGACAGTTGATAATTCACCCCTCCACTTT.

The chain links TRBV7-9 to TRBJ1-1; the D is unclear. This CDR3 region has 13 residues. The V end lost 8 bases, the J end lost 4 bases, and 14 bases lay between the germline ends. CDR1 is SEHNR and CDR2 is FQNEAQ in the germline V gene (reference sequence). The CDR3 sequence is CASQADGVTEAFF. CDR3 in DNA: TGTGCCAGCCAGGCGGACGGGGTCACTGAAGCTTTCTTT.

CDR3 sequence reads: CASSQEVWQANTGELFF. Written as DNA, the CDR3 is TGCGCCAGCAGCCAAGAAGTGTGGCAGGCGAACACCGGGGAGCTGTTTTTT. This chain links TRBV4-1 with TRBJ2-2; D uncertain. V shed 0 bases and J shed 0 bases, with 11 bases lying between them. Looked up from germline, CDR1 is MGHRA and CDR2 is YSYEKL. The CDR3 is 17 amino acids.

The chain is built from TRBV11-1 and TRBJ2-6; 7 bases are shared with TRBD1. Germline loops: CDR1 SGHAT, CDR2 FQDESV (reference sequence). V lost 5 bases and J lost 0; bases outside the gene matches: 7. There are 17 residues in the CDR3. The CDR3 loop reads CASSLDRFVSGANVLTF. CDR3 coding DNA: TGTGCCAGCAGCCTGGACAGGTTCGTCTCTGGGGCCAACGTCCTGACTTTC.

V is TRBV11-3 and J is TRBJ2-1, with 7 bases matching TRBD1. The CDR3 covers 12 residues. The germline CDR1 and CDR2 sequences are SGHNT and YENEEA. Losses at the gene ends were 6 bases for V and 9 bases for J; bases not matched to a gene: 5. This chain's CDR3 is CASSFSGGEQFF. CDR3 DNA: TGTGCCAGCAGTTTTTCAGGGGGTGAGCAGTTCTTC.

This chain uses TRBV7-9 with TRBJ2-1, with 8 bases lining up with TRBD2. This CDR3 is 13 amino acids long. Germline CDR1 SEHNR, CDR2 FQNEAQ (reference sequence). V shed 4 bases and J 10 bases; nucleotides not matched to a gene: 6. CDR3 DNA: TGTGCCAGCAGCTCCCTCCGGGGGGGAGAGCAGTTCTTC. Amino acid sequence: CASSSLRGGEQFF.

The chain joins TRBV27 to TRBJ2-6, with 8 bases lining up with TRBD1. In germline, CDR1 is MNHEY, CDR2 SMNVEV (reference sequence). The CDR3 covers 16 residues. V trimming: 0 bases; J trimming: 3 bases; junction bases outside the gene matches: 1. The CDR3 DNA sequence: TGTGCCAGCAGTTTATCCAGGGGGCTTGGGGCCAACGTCCTGACTTTC. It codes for CASSLSRGLGANVLTF.

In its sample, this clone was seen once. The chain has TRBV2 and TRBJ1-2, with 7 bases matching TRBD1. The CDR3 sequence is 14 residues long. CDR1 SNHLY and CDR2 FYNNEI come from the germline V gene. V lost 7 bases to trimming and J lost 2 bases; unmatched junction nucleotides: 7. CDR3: CASTGQRANYGYTF. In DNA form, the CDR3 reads TGTGCCAGCACGGGACAGCGGGCCAACTATGGCTACACCTTC.

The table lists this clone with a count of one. The CDR3 reads CASAPGAYQETQYF. In DNA, the CDR3 is TGTGCTAGTGCCCCAGGGGCTTACCAAGAGACCCAGTACTTC. V usage is TRBV12-5 and J usage is TRBJ2-5, with D possibly TRBD1 on 6 matching bases. This CDR3 is built from 14 residues. Between the trimmed V and J ends, which lost 7 bases and 0 bases, there was a span of 12 bases. The germline gives CDR1 LGHNT, CDR2 FRNRAP.

CDR3 amino acids: CASSLEMREIRNYEQYF. DNA for the CDR3: TGTGCCAGCAGCTTAGAGATGCGGGAGATAAGGAACTACGAGCAGTACTTC. The V call is TRBV11-2, the J call TRBJ2-7; 7 bases line up with TRBD2. This CDR3 has 17 residues. V lost 0 bases, J lost 3 bases, and 11 bases stayed unmatched. Germline CDR1 reads SGHAT; CDR2 reads FQNNGV.

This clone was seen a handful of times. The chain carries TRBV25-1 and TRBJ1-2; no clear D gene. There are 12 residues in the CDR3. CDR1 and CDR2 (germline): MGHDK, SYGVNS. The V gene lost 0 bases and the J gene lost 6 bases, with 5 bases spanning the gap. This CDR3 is CASSEYGDGYTF. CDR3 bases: TGTGCCAGCAGTGAATACGGCGATGGCTACACCTTC.

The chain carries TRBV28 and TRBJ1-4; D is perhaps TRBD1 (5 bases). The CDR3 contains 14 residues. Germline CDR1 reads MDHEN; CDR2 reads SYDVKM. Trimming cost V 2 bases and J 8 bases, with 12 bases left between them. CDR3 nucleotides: TGTGCCAGCAGTTTAACAGGTACAAGGGAAAAACTGTTTTTT. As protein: CASSLTGTREKLFF.

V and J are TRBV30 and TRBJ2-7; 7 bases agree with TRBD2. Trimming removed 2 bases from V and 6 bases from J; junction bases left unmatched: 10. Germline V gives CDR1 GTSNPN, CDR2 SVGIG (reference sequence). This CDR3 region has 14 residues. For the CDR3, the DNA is TGTGCCTGGAGTCTAGGGACCGGGGGGAGCGAGCAGTACTTC. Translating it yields CAWSLGTGGSEQYF.

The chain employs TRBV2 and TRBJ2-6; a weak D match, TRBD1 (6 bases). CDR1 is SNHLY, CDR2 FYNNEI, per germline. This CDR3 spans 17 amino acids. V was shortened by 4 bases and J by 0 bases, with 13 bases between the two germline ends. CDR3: CASSVVGGGSGANVLTF. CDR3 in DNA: TGTGCCAGCAGTGTTGTAGGGGGTGGCTCTGGGGCCAACGTCCTGACTTTC.

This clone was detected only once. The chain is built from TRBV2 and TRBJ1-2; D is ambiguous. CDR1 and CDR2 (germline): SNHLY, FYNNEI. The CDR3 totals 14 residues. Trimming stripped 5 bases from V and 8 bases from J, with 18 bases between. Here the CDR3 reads CASSRTGSTGGYTF. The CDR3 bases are TGTGCCAGCAGTCGCACCGGGTCAACGGGAGGCTACACCTTC.

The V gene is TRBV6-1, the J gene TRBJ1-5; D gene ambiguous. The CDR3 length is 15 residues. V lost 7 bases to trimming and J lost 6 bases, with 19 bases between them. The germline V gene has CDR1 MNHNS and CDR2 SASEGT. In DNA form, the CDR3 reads TGTGCCAGCATATCGGGTCCGTACGGATCTCAGCCCCAGCATTTT. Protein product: CASISGPYGSQPQHF.

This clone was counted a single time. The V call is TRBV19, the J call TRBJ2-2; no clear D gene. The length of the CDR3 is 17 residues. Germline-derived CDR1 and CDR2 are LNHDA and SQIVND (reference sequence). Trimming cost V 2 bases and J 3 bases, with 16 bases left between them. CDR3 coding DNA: TGTGCCAGTAGTATATTCTATGGTAACCCAGACACCGGGGAGCTGTTTTTT. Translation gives CASSIFYGNPDTGELFF. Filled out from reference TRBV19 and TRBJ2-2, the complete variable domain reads DGGITQSPKYLFRKEGQNVTLSCEQNLNHDAMYWYRQDPGQGLRLIYYSQIVNDFQKGDIAEGYSVSREKKESFPLTVTSAQKNPTAFYLCASSIFYGNPDTGELFFGEGSRLTVL.

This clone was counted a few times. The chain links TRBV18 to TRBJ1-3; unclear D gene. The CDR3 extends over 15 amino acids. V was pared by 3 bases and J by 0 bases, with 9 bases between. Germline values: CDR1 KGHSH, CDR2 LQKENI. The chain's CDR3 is CASSPRRDSGNTIYF. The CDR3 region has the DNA TGTGCCAGCTCACCGAGACGGGACTCTGGAAACACCATATATTTT.

The CDR3 is CASIPWGETDTQYF. Written as DNA, the CDR3 is TGTGCCAGCATCCCTTGGGGGGAAACAGATACGCAGTATTTT. The V call is TRBV7-9, the J call TRBJ2-3; a possible D gene is TRBD2 (6 bases). CDR1 and CDR2 from the germline V gene are SEHNR and FQNEAQ (reference sequence). V was pared by 7 bases and J by 3 bases, with 14 bases between. The CDR3 is made up of 14 amino acids.

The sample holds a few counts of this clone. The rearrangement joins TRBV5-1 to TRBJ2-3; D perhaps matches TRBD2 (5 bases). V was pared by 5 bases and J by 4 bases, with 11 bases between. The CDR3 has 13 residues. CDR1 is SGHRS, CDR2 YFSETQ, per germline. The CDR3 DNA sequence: TGCGCCAGCAGGCCGGGGATCCCAGATACGCAGTATTTT. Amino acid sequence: CASRPGIPDTQYF.

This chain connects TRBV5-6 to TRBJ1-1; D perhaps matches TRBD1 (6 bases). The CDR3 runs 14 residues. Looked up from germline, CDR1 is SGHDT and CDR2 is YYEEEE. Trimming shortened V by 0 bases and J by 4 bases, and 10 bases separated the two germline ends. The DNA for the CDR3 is TGTGCCAGCAGCTTGGCCGCGGGGGCCACTGAAGCTTTCTTT. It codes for CASSLAAGATEAFF.

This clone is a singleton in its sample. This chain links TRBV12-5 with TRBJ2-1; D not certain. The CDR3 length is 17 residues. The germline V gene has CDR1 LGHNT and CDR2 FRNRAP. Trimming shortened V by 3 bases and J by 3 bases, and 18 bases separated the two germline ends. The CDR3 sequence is CASGLSQATENYNEQFF. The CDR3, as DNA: TGTGCTAGTGGTTTATCTCAGGCGACCGAGAACTACAATGAGCAGTTCTTC. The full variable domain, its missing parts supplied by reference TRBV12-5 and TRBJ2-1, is DARVTQTPRHKVTEMGQEVTMRCQPILGHNTVFWYRQTMMQGLELLAYFRNRAPLDDSGMPKDRFSAEMPDATLATLKIQPSEPRDSAVYFCASGLSQATENYNEQFFGPGTRLTVL.

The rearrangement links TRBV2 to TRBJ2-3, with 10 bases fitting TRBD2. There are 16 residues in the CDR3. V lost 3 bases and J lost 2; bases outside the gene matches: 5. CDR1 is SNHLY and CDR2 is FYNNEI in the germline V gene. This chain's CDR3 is CASSEGTSAVTDTQYF. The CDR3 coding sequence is TGTGCCAGCAGTGAGGGGACTAGCGCGGTCACAGATACGCAGTATTTT.

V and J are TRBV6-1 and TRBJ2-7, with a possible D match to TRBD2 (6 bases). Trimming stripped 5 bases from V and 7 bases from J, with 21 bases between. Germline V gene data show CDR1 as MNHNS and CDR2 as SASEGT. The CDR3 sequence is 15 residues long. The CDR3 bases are TGTGCCAGCAGTATAAGCCCCAGTACGGCGGGAGAGCAGTACTTC. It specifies CASSISPSTAGEQYF.